A selection of T cell receptor beta chains follows, all from one sample in a study of spatial heterogeneity in lung cancer. TCRdb redid the calling of the 5' RACE reads with MiXCR, one entry per CDR3 protein. The table has some 32,000 distinct CDR3 sequences, about 10% seen once. The material sequenced was PBMCs, taken at follow-up. The source of these receptors is a female donor with early-stage non-small cell lung cancer. CDR3s include the opening cysteine and the closing phenylalanine or tryptophan. The D gene is left open where the match is weak. Not all rows give a size; the values are once, few, many and, for expanded clones, a class.

TRBJ2-7 | - | TRBV28 | - | CASRAGRYEQYF | TGTGCCAGCAGAGCAGGGAGGTACGAGCAGTACTTC
TRBJ2-1 | TRBD2 | TRBV29-1 | medium-sized | CSVEDWSGGPGLEQFF | TGCAGCGTTGAAGATTGGAGCGGGGGGCCCGGACTGGAGCAGTTCTTC
TRBJ1-1 | TRBD1 | TRBV7-9 | - | CASSLAETGGYTEAFF | TGTGCCAGCAGCTTAGCGGAGACAGGGGGCTACACTGAAGCTTTCTTT
TRBJ2-5 | - | TRBV20-1 | few | CSVDRETQYF | TGCAGTGTTGACCGTGAGACCCAGTACTTC
TRBJ1-4 | - | TRBV3-1 | - | CASRQGTATNEKLFF | TGTGCCAGCAGACAGGGTACCGCAACTAATGAAAAACTGTTTTTT
TRBJ1-1 | - | TRBV5-1 | few | CASSLVVGEAFF | TGCGCCAGCAGCTTGGTTGTGGGTGAAGCTTTCTTT
TRBJ2-2 | - | TRBV7-6 | - | CASSPLGGELFF | TGTGCCAGCAGCCCCCTTGGCGGGGAGCTGTTTTTT
TRBJ2-5 | - | TRBV5-1 | few | CASSSDPTETQYF | TGCGCCAGCAGCTCCGACCCAACGGAGACCCAGTACTTC
TRBJ2-5 | TRBD2 | TRBV28 | few | CASSPAGGVKTQYF | TGTGCCAGCAGTCCTGCGGGGGGCGTGAAGACCCAGTACTTC
TRBJ1-6 | TRBD1 | TRBV5-1 | many | CASSLGQPNSPLHF | TGCGCCAGCAGCCTGGGACAGCCGAATTCACCCCTCCACTTT
TRBJ2-2 | - | TRBV20-1 | few | CSAKQNTGELFF | TGCAGTGCGAAACAGAACACCGGGGAGCTGTTTTTT
TRBJ2-7 | - | TRBV5-1 | - | CASSLGPPDDEQYF | TGCGCCAGCAGCTTGGGGCCCCCAGACGACGAGCAGTACTTC
TRBJ1-1 | - | TRBV28 | - | CASRGTPKNTEAFF | TGTGCCAGCAGAGGGACACCCAAGAACACTGAAGCTTTCTTT
TRBJ2-1 | TRBD1 | TRBV5-1 | many | CASSFGDRDLNEQFF | TGCGCCAGCAGCTTTGGGGACAGGGACCTAAATGAGCAGTTCTTC
TRBJ1-2 | - | TRBV7-2 | few | CASSEWGPGNYGYTF | TGTGCCAGCAGCGAGTGGGGTCCCGGTAACTATGGCTACACCTTC
TRBJ2-5 | - | TRBV28 | few | CASSSPRQVAKETQYF | TGTGCCAGCAGTTCCCCCAGGCAGGTCGCTAAAGAGACCCAGTACTTC
TRBJ2-5 | TRBD2 | TRBV28 | few | CASSHPTGTSGGAGLETQYF | TGTGCCAGCAGTCACCCCACCGGGACTAGCGGGGGGGCGGGTTTGGAGACCCAGTACTTC
TRBJ2-1 | - | TRBV5-5 | many | CASSFRESSYNEQFF | TGTGCCAGCAGCTTCAGGGAGAGCTCCTACAATGAGCAGTTCTTC
TRBJ2-3 | - | TRBV19 | few | CASSILGTDTQYF | TGTGCCAGTAGTATACTCGGCACAGATACGCAGTATTTT
TRBJ1-1 | TRBD1 | TRBV5-4 | - | CASSSTGAGNTEAFF | TGTGCCAGCAGCTCGACAGGGGCGGGGAACACTGAAGCTTTCTTT
TRBJ1-2 | - | TRBV28 | many | CAIWDTKGGYTF | TGTGCCATCTGGGACACCAAGGGAGGCTACACCTTC
TRBJ2-1 | - | TRBV7-2 | many | CASSPPTRSYNEQFF | TGTGCCAGCAGCCCTCCCACGCGGTCCTACAATGAGCAGTTCTTC
TRBJ2-3 | TRBD2 | TRBV28 | many | CASSLLAGTTDTQYF | TGTGCCAGCAGTTTACTAGCGGGGACCACAGATACGCAGTATTTT
TRBJ1-1 | - | TRBV12-3/TRBV12-4 | many | CASSLAPGPEAFF | TGTGCCAGCAGTTTAGCGCCTGGTCCTGAAGCTTTCTTT
TRBJ2-2 | - | TRBV7-8 | - | CASSPEGGAGELFF | TGTGCCAGCAGCCCCGAGGGGGGGGCCGGGGAGCTGTTTTTT
TRBJ2-7 | - | TRBV20-1 | medium-sized | CSASDHEQYF | TGCAGTGCTAGTGACCACGAGCAGTACTTC
TRBJ2-1 | - | TRBV5-1 | few | CASSPGQRSYNEQFF | TGCGCCAGCAGCCCCGGTCAGCGGAGCTACAATGAGCAGTTCTTC
TRBJ2-2 | - | TRBV7-2 | - | CASRLPRGASGDGELFF | TGTGCCAGCAGATTACCCAGGGGGGCTAGCGGTGACGGGGAGCTGTTTTTT
TRBJ2-2 | TRBD2 | TRBV19 | few | CASLTSGANTGELFF | TGTGCCAGTTTGACTAGCGGGGCGAACACCGGGGAGCTGTTTTTT
TRBJ2-4 | - | TRBV7-2 | - | CASSLSYREQDIQYF | TGTGCCAGCAGCTTAAGCTACAGGGAGCAGGACATTCAGTACTTC
TRBJ1-2 | - | TRBV9 | few | CASSPRDLRGYTF | TGTGCCAGCAGCCCCCGGGATTTGCGAGGCTACACCTTC
TRBJ2-2 | - | TRBV21-1 | few | CASSSEPGQGNTGELFF | TGTGCCAGCAGCTCCGAACCGGGACAGGGCAACACCGGGGAGCTGTTTTTT
TRBJ2-5 | TRBD2 | TRBV12-3/TRBV12-4 | many | CASSLARGTQETQYF | TGTGCCAGCAGTTTAGCGCGGGGGACCCAAGAGACCCAGTACTTC
TRBJ2-5 | - | TRBV28 | many | CASRPTDGYHQETQYF | TGTGCCAGCAGGCCAACAGACGGATACCACCAAGAGACCCAGTACTTC
TRBJ2-5 | - | TRBV29-1 | many | CSVQWQETQYF | TGCAGCGTCCAATGGCAGGAGACCCAGTACTTC
TRBJ1-5 | TRBD1 | TRBV3-1 | many | CASSPEGGQGNQPQHF | TGTGCCAGCAGCCCGGAGGGTGGACAGGGCAATCAGCCCCAGCATTTT
TRBJ1-6 | - | TRBV28 | many | CASSREYSSPLHF | TGTGCCAGCAGTCGGGAGTATAGCTCACCCCTCCACTTT
TRBJ1-4 | TRBD1 | TRBV12-3/TRBV12-4 | many | CASSPMDRGPVPSFF | TGTGCCAGCAGTCCCATGGACAGGGGGCCCGTGCCATCCTTTTTT
TRBJ1-6 | - | TRBV12-3/TRBV12-4 | - | CASRAQGDSPLHF | TGTGCCAGCAGGGCGCAGGGAGATTCACCCCTCCACTTT
TRBJ1-2 | - | TRBV27 | few | CASSPLGEANYGYTF | TGTGCCAGCAGCCCTCTCGGGGAGGCAAACTATGGCTACACCTTC
TRBJ2-7 | - | TRBV21-1 | medium-sized | CASSKAGTALPSSYEQYF | TGTGCCAGCAGCAAAGCCGGGACTGCCCTCCCTAGCTCCTACGAGCAGTACTTC
TRBJ2-2 | - | TRBV5-1 | - | CASLTGNTGELFF | TGCGCCAGCCTGACAGGGAACACCGGGGAGCTGTTTTTT